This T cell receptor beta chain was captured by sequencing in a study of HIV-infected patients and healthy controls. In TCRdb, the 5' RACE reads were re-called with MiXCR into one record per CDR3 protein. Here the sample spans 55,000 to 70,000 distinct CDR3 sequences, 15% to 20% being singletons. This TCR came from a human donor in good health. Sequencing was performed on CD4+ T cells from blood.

CDR3 sequence (DNA): TGTGCCACCACCCGAGGGGACTACCAAGAGACCCAGTACTTC. This gives the protein CATTRGDYQETQYF. V usage is TRBV15 and J usage is TRBJ2-5, with TRBD2 as a possible D gene (6 bases). This CDR3 contains 14 residues. V lost 7 bases and J 0 bases, leaving 12 bases between the germline ends. CDR1 LNHNV and CDR2 YYDKDF come from the germline V gene (reference sequence).